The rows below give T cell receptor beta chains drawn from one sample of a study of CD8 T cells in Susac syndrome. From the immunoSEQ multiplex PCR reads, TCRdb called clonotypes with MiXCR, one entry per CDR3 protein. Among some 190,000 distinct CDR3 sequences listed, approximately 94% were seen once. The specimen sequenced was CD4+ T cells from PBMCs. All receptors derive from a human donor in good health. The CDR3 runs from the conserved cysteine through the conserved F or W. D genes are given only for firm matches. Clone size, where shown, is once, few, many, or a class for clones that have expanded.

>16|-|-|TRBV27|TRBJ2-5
CASSLWGGNVRETQYF
TGTGCCAGCAGTTTATGGGGCGGGAATGTAAGGGAGACCCAGTACTTC
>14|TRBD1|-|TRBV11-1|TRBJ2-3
CASISGTGADTQYF
TGTGCCAGCATATCCGGGACAGGGGCAGATACGCAGTATTTT
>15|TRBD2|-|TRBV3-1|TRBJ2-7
CASSQGTSASYEQYF
TGTGCCAGCAGCCAAGGGACTAGCGCTTCCTACGAGCAGTACTTC
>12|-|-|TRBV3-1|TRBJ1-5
CASSQFNEPQHF
TGTGCCAGCAGCCAATTTAACGAGCCCCAGCATTTT
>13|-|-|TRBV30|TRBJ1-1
CAWSEEAPDEAFF
TGTGCCTGGAGTGAGGAGGCCCCGGATGAAGCTTTCTTT
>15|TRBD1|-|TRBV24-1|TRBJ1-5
CATSAGGLELQPQHF
TGTGCCACCAGTGCAGGGGGCTTGGAGTTACAGCCCCAGCATTTT
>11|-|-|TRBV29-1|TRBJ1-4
CSAGVNEKLFF
TGCAGCGCCGGGGTTAATGAAAAACTGTTTTTT
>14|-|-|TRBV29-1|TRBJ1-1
CSVADSTPNTEAFF
TGCAGCGTTGCGGACAGTACTCCGAACACTGAAGCTTTCTTT
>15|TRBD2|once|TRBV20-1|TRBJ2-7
CRPQVAGGAVYEQYF
TGCAGACCGCAGGTAGCGGGAGGAGCCGTCTACGAGCAGTACTTC
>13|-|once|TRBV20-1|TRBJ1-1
CSARQGWNTEAFF
TGCAGTGCTAGACAGGGTTGGAACACTGAAGCTTTCTTT
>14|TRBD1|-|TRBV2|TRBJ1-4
CASSDRTGDEKLFF
TGTGCCAGCAGTGATAGGACAGGGGATGAAAAACTGTTTTTT
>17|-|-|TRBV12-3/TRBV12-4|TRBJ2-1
CASSLGLRTTPYNEQFF
TGTGCCAGCAGTTTAGGTTTAAGGACTACTCCCTACAATGAGCAGTTCTTC
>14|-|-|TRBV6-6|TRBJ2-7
CASSYRSGFYEQYF
TGTGCCAGCAGTTACAGGTCCGGGTTCTACGAGCAGTACTTC
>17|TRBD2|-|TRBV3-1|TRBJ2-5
CASSQVPAGGSGETQYF
TGTGCCAGCAGCCAAGTCCCAGCGGGAGGCTCGGGGGAGACCCAGTACTTC
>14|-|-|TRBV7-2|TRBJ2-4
CASSFDRWDLLQYF
TGTGCCAGCAGCTTTGACCGGTGGGACTTACTTCAGTACTTC
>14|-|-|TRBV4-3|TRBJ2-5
CASSAGRNSETQYF
TGCGCCAGCAGCGCGGGGCGGAATTCAGAGACCCAGTACTTC
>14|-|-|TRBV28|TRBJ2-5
CASRQGGSKETQYF
TGTGCCAGCAGACAGGGCGGCTCTAAAGAGACCCAGTACTTC
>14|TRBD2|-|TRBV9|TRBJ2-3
CASSPRTSPDTQYF
TGTGCCAGCAGCCCACGGACTAGTCCAGATACGCAGTATTTT
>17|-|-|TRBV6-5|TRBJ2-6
CASSYRGINTGANVLTF
TGTGCCAGCAGTTACAGGGGGATAAACACTGGGGCCAACGTCCTGACTTTC
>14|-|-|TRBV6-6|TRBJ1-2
CASSYSILSKGYTF
TGTGCCAGCAGTTACTCGATCCTATCAAAAGGCTACACCTTC
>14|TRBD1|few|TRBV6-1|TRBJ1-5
CASSRQGSNQPQHF
TGTGCCAGCAGTCGACAGGGAAGCAATCAGCCCCAGCATTTT
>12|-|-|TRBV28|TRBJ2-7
CASSQIPSEQYF
TGTGCCAGCAGTCAGATACCCTCGGAGCAGTACTTC
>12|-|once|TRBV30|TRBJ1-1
CAWSVQGWVAFF
TGTGCCTGGAGTGTCCAGGGATGGGTAGCTTTCTTT
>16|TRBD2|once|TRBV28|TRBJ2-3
CASSLISGEGRRAQYF
TGTGCCAGCAGTCTCATTAGCGGGGAGGGAAGGAGAGCGCAGTATTTT
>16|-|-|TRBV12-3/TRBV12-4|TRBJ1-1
CASSLARSLGTTEAFF
TGTGCCAGCAGTTTAGCGCGCAGCCTGGGGACAACTGAAGCTTTCTTT
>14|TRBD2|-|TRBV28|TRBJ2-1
CASSLAGGYNEQFF
TGTGCCAGCAGTTTAGCGGGAGGGTACAATGAGCAGTTCTTC
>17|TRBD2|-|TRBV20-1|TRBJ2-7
CSAAPSPGTTIPYEQYF
TGCAGTGCTGCCCCCTCCCCCGGGACTACAATCCCCTACGAGCAGTACTTC
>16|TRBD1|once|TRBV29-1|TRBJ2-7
CSVEDAPGTGTYEQYF
TGCAGCGTTGAAGACGCTCCCGGGACAGGGACCTACGAGCAGTACTTC
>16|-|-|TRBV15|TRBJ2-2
CATSRDRGRSPGELFF
TGTGCCACCAGCAGAGATCGTGGGAGGTCCCCCGGGGAGCTGTTTTTT
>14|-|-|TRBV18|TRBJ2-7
CASSPADQRYEQYF
TGTGCCAGCTCACCAGCGGACCAGCGGTACGAGCAGTACTTC
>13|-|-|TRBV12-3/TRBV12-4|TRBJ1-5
CASSFTGDQPQHF
TGTGCCAGCAGTTTCACGGGTGATCAGCCCCAGCATTTT
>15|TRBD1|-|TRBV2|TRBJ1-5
CASSVVQQGAQPQHF
TGTGCCAGCAGTGTAGTTCAGCAGGGGGCCCAGCCCCAGCATTTT
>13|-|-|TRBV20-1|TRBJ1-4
CSARSRTVEKLFF
TGCAGTGCTCGCTCCAGGACGGTTGAAAAACTGTTTTTT
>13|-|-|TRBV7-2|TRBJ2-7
CASSLARLDEQYF
TGTGCCAGCAGCTTAGCGCGGCTCGACGAGCAGTACTTC
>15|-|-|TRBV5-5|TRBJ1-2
CASSLTPDPSYGYTF
TGTGCCAGCAGCTTGACCCCGGACCCAAGCTATGGCTACACCTTC
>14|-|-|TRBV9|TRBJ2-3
CASSPGAGTDTQYF
TGTGCCAGCAGCCCCGGGGCAGGCACAGATACGCAGTATTTT
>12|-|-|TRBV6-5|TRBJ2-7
CASRLWEGEQYF
TGTGCCAGCAGACTGTGGGAAGGGGAGCAGTACTTC
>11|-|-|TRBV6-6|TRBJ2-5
CASRERQELYF
TGTGCCAGCAGGGAGCGACAGGAGCTGTACTTC
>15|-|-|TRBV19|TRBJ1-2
CASSTYGEANYGYTF
TGTGCCAGTAGTACCTATGGGGAGGCGAACTATGGCTACACCTTC
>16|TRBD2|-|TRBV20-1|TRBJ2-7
CSAPKQPGLAGYEQYF
TGCAGTGCTCCCAAACAGCCGGGACTAGCGGGCTACGAGCAGTACTTC
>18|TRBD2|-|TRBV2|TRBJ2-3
CASSEGLAGPSGTDTQYF
TGTGCCAGCAGTGAAGGTCTAGCGGGACCATCGGGCACAGATACGCAGTATTTT
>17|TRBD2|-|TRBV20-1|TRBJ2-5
CSASPDRGLAGEETQYF
TGCAGTGCTTCTCCGGACAGAGGACTAGCGGGGGAAGAGACCCAGTACTTC
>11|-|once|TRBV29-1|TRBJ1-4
CSVRDIEKLFF
TGCAGCGTCCGGGACATCGAAAAACTGTTTTTT
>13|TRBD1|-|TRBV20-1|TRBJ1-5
CSAMDREDQPQHF
TGCAGTGCTATGGACAGGGAGGATCAGCCCCAGCATTTT
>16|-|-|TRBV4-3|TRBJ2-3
CASSQGGSLWSDTQYF
TGCGCCAGCAGCCAAGGGGGGAGTTTATGGTCAGATACGCAGTATTTT
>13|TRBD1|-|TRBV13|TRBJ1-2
CASSRDRDRGYTF
TGTGCCAGCAGCCGAGACAGGGATCGAGGCTACACCTTC
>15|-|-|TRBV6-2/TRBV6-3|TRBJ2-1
CASSPGLNSYNEQFF
TGTGCCAGCAGCCCCGGACTGAACTCCTACAATGAGCAGTTCTTC
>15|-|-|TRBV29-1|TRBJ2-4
CSAGSNNLGKNIQYF
TGCAGCGCTGGATCCAACAATTTGGGGAAAAACATTCAGTACTTC